This T cell receptor beta chain was captured in a study of T cell repertoires in cytomegalovirus infection (dated by TCRdb to the late 2010s). Regarding the study in general: Peptide stimulations targeted recently identified HLA-C-restricted CMV epitopes, whose presentation resists viral immunomodulation, together with well-studied HLA-B-restricted epitopes. Donor HLA type was relevant to the analysis, because carriage of CMV infection together with the matching HLA type was indicated by public TCR beta signatures. Overall results and qualifications from the work: The ex vivo response was dominated by HLA-C-restricted CMV-specific TCR beta clonotypes, and the single most frequent clonotype in two of eight donors was supplied by these HLA-C-restricted clonotypes. Cumulative frequency of public TCR beta family members discriminated carriers of CMV infection plus the relevant HLA type in this cohort and an independent approximately 340-donor cohort.

Sequencing was carried out with an Illumina HiSeq 1500. TCRdb reprocessing: public reads trimmed at Q25 with fastp, clones called with MiXCR, in-frame beta chains kept. Rows with a matching CDR3 protein are joined into one entry that keeps the most common DNA and genes. The sample has 70,000 to 85,000 distinct CDR3 sequences on record, about 40% of them singletons. 85% to 95% of the sample rests with the top ten. This clonotype appeared a few times. Its binding antigen is unknown. No quality values exist for individual bases; no much larger clone is one base distant. The sample's treatment or condition, from its label and the paper: in vitro stimulation with specific CMV peptide epitopes to enrich CMV-specific T cells. The receptor's source is a human donor in good health (CMV status not recorded). Some clones in this sample may be carry-over from other donors' samples. The sequencing here drew on CD8+ T cells from cultured PBMCs, taken from culture after CMV antigen stimulation.

The nucleotide sequence is TGTGCCAGTAGTTCCCCTTCATGGGGGGACACTGAAGCTTTCTTT. Its amino acids are CASSSPSWGDTEAFF. The rearrangement combines TRBV19 with TRBJ1-1; the D segment could be TRBD1, given 5 matching bases. The germline V gene (reference sequence) sets CDR1 to LNHDA and CDR2 to SQIVND. Inclusive of the bounding cysteine and phenylalanine, the CDR3 is 15 residues long. The retained sequence is limited to the CDR3, 45 bases, with the frame set at the first base. Deletion took 5 bases off V and 3 bases off J, with a span of 16 bases between the germline ends. With the portions outside the CDR3 filled from the reference TRBV19 and TRBJ1-1 genes, the complete variable region becomes DGGITQSPKYLFRKEGQNVTLSCEQNLNHDAMYWYRQDPGQGLRLIYYSQIVNDFQKGDIAEGYSVSREKKESFPLTVTSAQKNPTAFYLCASSSPSWGDTEAFFGQGTRLTVV.